What follows describes a single T cell receptor (beta chain). Its antigen is still unknown. Qualities for individual bases were not recorded, and no much larger clone is one base off. The junction shows trimming of 1 base on V and 4 bases on J, and the gene matches do not reach 3 bases of it. CDR1 and CDR2, per the germline V gene, are LGHNT and FRNRAP. The CDR3, from cysteine to phenylalanine, totals 14 residues. Only the CDR3 part of the read is kept: 42 bases, read in frame from the first base. These data originate in a study of blood T cell repertoires in COVID-19 (dated by TCRdb to 2019 to 2021). Regarding the complete study: Collaborator samples came from the United States, Italy and Spain and covered acute and convalescent phases of COVID-19. The sample metadata nearly always contained a de-identified subject ID, COVID-19 status, age in years and sex. The dataset comprised deeply sampled blood TCRbeta repertoires from subjects exposed to, actively infected with, or recovered from COVID-19. Where available, HLA class I and class II types were obtained from metadata supplied by the sample provider rather than from assay-based typing. Samples came from the ongoing ImmuneRACE study (first 160 participants) plus 1,254 subjects from 6 global collaborators. The prospective study material was composed of cDNA or gDNA derived from T cells, B-cell-depleted T cells, or PBMCs. A freely available public database, intended as a resource for researchers studying the immune response to SARS-CoV-2, is where the repertoires were released. The paper as a whole reports these results and caveats: The quantity of clinical and demographic metadata differed by source and by participant and was supplied without curation.

One collaborating source in Seattle enrolled patients while the patients were actively infected and followed the patients over time throughout the course of disease. Collaborating institutions collected whole blood in K2EDTA tubes following their own protocols. For TCRbeta analysis, collaborator samples were shipped as frozen whole blood, as isolated PBMCs, or as DNA extracted from either sample type. The immunoSEQ Assay, a bias-controlled multiplex PCR, was used to amplify TCRbeta CDR3 regions from genomic DNA. Per the original workflow: Within the assay, amplification of reference gene primers was used to estimate how many nucleated cells each sample contained. Sequence reads were collapsed and filtered to measure the absolute abundance of every unique TCRbeta CDR3 rearrangement. Productive Simpson clonality was computed per sample as the square root of Simpson's diversity index over productive rearrangements. TCRdb re-hosts the immuneACCESS table, in-frame sequences only. Its copies lack some clones; in the studies checked, an unresolved V gene accounts for under half of them, and the cause for the rest is not known. D and trimming come from the DNA, and the V and J calls and clone size come from that table. The sample contains 300,000 to 350,000 clones, around 90% of them found a single time. The top ten constitute approximately 9.4% of the sample.

The rearrangement joined TRBV12-5 to TRBJ1-2; the junction holds 7 bases that match TRBD1. The sequencing input was peripheral blood. The sequence was obtained from a man aged 25-40 years with COVID-19, enrolled during active disease. The nucleotides are TGTGCTAGTGGTTTGGGGACAGGACTCTATGGCTACACCTTC. It encodes CASGLGTGLYGYTF.